Described below is a single T cell receptor (beta chain) sequence and its context. This clonotype was observed at least ten times. Its antigen is not yet known. No base-level quality is on record; no much larger clone is a single base apart. The data derive from a study of blood T cells in healthy people across ages (dated by TCRdb to between 2015 and 2016). About the full investigation: Template switching captured roughly one uniquely barcoded TCR beta cDNA molecule per two T cells in model experiments. Four age groups were formed from the donors: young (average roughly 15 years), middle-aged (more than 35), aged (about 68) and long-lived (more than 75). To track age-related changes in TCR beta repertoire diversity, the study relied on deep sequencing normalized with unique cDNA molecular identifiers. The study analyzed two additional independent replicas of 1 million unique cDNA reads from the same blood draw for two donors, one aged 18 to 30 and one aged 80 or older. Donors of different ages were randomly distributed across sequencing lanes to avoid experimental bias. The paper as a whole reports these results and caveats: Observed TCR beta diversity per million T cells fell roughly linearly with age, and a significant reduction was already apparent by age roughly 41. Estimates of total diversity based on one million sequenced T cells were considered lower bounds and underestimates. Compared with the aged group, the long-lived group had more naive CD4+ T cells, fewer expanded clones and increased TCR diversity, a pattern suggesting age selection. Donor CMV infection status was unknown, potentially confounding age-related changes in expanded clonotypes. Because profiling used bulk unsorted PBMCs, naive and antigen-experienced compartments could not be compared conclusively. The percentage of naive T cells measured by flow cytometry correlated strongly with observed TCR beta diversity.

Systemically healthy Caucasian individuals from Russia, some 38 in total and aged roughly 6 to 100 years, were included as donors. Around 9.7 milliliters of peripheral blood were collected from each donor into EDTA-treated Vacutainer tubes. Ficoll-Paque density-gradient centrifugation was used to isolate PBMCs, with at least 6.5 million per sample. Trizol reagent was used to extract total RNA from PBMCs, with at least 6 micrograms per sample. For every donor, an aliquot of PBMCs went through flow cytometry to measure the percentages of naive CD45RAhigh/CD27high T cells. Receptor libraries were prepared by 5' RACE. Sequencing was carried out with an Illumina HiSeq 2500. A second about 7 to 11 cycle PCR used a sample-barcoded 5' primer and a J-beta primer mix. A template-switch 5' adaptor carrying 12 random nucleotides introduced a unique molecular identifier onto each TCR beta cDNA molecule. At least 2.5 million CDR3-containing paired-end reads were obtained from each sample. The Mint cDNA synthesis kit, primed by a TRBC-specific oligonucleotide, was used to synthesize first-strand cDNA from all RNA. Following uracil-DNA glycosylase treatment, all cDNA underwent a first 18-cycle PCR with the universal primers M1SS and BC2_uni_R. The original methods were these. Normalization of each sample was performed by random selection of 1 million high-quality reads, each carrying a distinct molecular identifier. Instead of being binned into consensus sequences, reads that shared molecular identifiers were thrown out. MiTCR, with a Q25 quality threshold and the strictest error-elimination algorithm, was used for CDR3 identification, clonotype clustering and error correction. A nonparametric unseen species model with Euler transformation was used to estimate lower-bound total TCR beta diversity. The public reads were reprocessed in TCRdb via fastp at Q25 and MiXCR, keeping in-frame beta chains. Rows are combined by CDR3 protein, so each entry shows the most common genes and DNA. These V and J calls are TCRdb output, not the study's own analysis. The sample table records about 650,000 distinct CDR3 sequences; less than 40% of these occur just once. The top ten hold 15% to 17% of the sample.

The CDR3 runs 13 amino acids, cysteine and phenylalanine included. Solely the CDR3 DNA is kept, with 39 bases framed from the first base. Trimming removed 8 bases from V and 5 bases from J, leaving 13 bases between the germline ends. Sequences LGHNA (CDR1) and YNFKEQ (CDR2) are obtained from the germline V gene. The specimen sequenced was blood. This clonotype was obtained from an elderly woman in good health. Donor details come from another sample of the same person, matched by shared clones. The chain joins TRBV4-2 to TRBJ1-5; a tentative D match to TRBD1 spans 5 bases. The sequenced DNA is TGTGCCAGCTCCGTGGGGCGGGATCAGCCCCAGCATTTT. This encodes CASSVGRDQPQHF.